The T cell receptor (beta chain) under discussion was sequenced for a study of CD8+ T cells in alopecia areata. Study-level information: Once tofacitinib had been taken for 6 to 18 months, 6 months off drug followed. General observations from the study: Lesional scalp exceeded normal scalp in clonality, especially in alopecia totalis/universalis.

J gave up 4 bases and V 6 bases, and 8 bases lay outside the gene matches. In germline, CDR1 is SQVTM, CDR2 ANQGSEA. The CDR3 extends over 13 amino acids. Treatment described: oral pan-JAK inhibitor, 5-10 mg twice daily. RNA extraction was followed by reverse transcription into cDNA, which acted as the sequencing template. Profiling relied on immunoSEQ multiplex PCR, and the TCRdb table lists in-frame clones only, not all of them. Of about 220,000 clones in the sample, under 60% were seen once. As regards this clone: Its antigen is currently unknown.

The source is a human donor with alopecia areata. The chain couples TRBV29-1 to TRBJ2-7; 8 bases are a match to TRBD1. The starting material was CD4+ T cells sorted from blood, obtained at week 4, from a patient treated with tofacitinib. The CDR3 sequence: CSVLPGGSYEQYF. The CDR3 DNA reads as TGCAGCGTCCTCCCAGGGGGCAGTTACGAGCAGTACTTC.